This TCR beta chain derives from a study of identical twins. Overall study results and limits: Out-of-frame alpha sequences shared between twins exhibited an excess of low generation probability. Donors were not followed over many years; analysis was cross-sectional. In monozygotic twins, models underestimated the sharing of out-of-frame TCR alpha.

There are many counts of this clonotype. The antigen remains unidentified. One entry per CDR3 protein results from TCRdb running MiXCR on the 5' RACE reads. In the table there are roughly 240,000 distinct CDR3 sequences, approximately 7% of which are singletons. CDR1 SQVTM and CDR2 ANQGSEA come from the germline V gene. This CDR3 is built from 13 residues. V was clipped by 4 bases and J by 4 bases, with 10 bases between them. Another study also made use of these data, one on yellow fever vaccine responses in identical twins. Per that paper: As reported, the vaccine T cell response of twins seemed partly convergent and partly personalized.

Sequencing was performed on memory (CD45RO+) T cells sorted from blood. The source is a woman aged 18 to 35 in good health. The V call is TRBV29-1, the J call TRBJ1-4, with a weak D call TRBD1 (5 bases). DNA of the CDR3: TGCAGCGTTGTGGGACTGGATAATGAAAAACTGTTTTTT. The encoded protein is CSVVGLDNEKLFF. The full variable domain, with the rest looked up from reference TRBV29-1 and TRBJ1-4, is SAVISQKPSRDICQRGTSLTIQCQVDSQVTMMFWYRQQPGQSLTLIATANQGSEATYESGFVIDKFPISRPNLTFSTLTVSNMSPEDSSIYLCSVVGLDNEKLFFGSGTQLSVL.